These T cell receptor beta chains were read from a single sample in a study of blood T cell repertoires in COVID-19. Only in-frame clones appear in the TCRdb table, and some are missing; sequencing was by immunoSEQ multiplex PCR. The sample lists 95,000 to 150,000 clones; roughly 84% were seen once. Sequencing was done on a sample of PBMCs or T cells enriched from blood (not recorded which). The receptors here all came from a woman in her thirties who had recovered from COVID-19. CDR3s include the opening cysteine and the closing phenylalanine or tryptophan. The order of the fields is J gene, V gene, D gene, clone size, CDR3 DNA, CDR3 protein. A D gene is named only where the DNA matches it firmly. Part of the rows lack a size; the others show once, few, many or a class for expanded clones.

TRBJ1-1,TRBV19,TRBD1,-,TGTGCCAGTAATCTGAGAGGGGCAGGGGGCCCCGAAGCTTTCTTT,CASNLRGAGGPEAFF
TRBJ1-5,TRBV19,-,-,TGTGCCAGTAGTATAGATTTACGGACAGACTATAGCAATCAGCCCCAGCATTTT,CASSIDLRTDYSNQPQHF
TRBJ1-2,TRBV4-3,TRBD1,-,TGCGCCAGCAGCCAGGAAATACAGGGGGCATATGGCTACACCTTC,CASSQEIQGAYGYTF
TRBJ1-2,TRBV9,TRBD1,once,TGTGCCAGCAGCGTAGGGGGACAGGGGAGCATCGGCTACACCTTC,CASSVGGQGSIGYTF
TRBJ2-3,TRBV7-8,TRBD2,-,TGTGCCAGCAGCTCTCTAGCGGCAGATACGCAGTATTTT,CASSSLAADTQYF
TRBJ2-7,TRBV18,-,-,TGTGCCAGCTCAACGACAGAACCGAACGAGCAGTACTTC,CASSTTEPNEQYF
TRBJ2-2,TRBV5-1,-,-,TGCGCCAGCAGCCTCCCGGTAGCGAACACCGGGGAGCTGTTTTTT,CASSLPVANTGELFF
TRBJ2-5,TRBV11-2,TRBD1,-,TGTGCCAGCAGCTTAGAGTTCGGCAGGGGGAAAGAGACCCAGTACTTC,CASSLEFGRGKETQYF
TRBJ2-5,TRBV5-5,-,-,TGTGCCAGCAGCCCTCGACAAAACCAAGAGACCCAGTACTTC,CASSPRQNQETQYF
TRBJ2-3,TRBV6-4,TRBD2,few,TGTGCCAGCAGTCCCGCCAGCGGGGATTCAGATACGCAGTATTTT,CASSPASGDSDTQYF
TRBJ1-1,TRBV5-1,TRBD1,once,TGCGCCAGCAGCGCCAGACAGGGACTGGGCACTGAAGCTTTCTTT,CASSARQGLGTEAFF
TRBJ2-7,TRBV18,TRBD2,-,TGTGCCAGCTCACCGGGAATGGGGCGCTCCGGGACTAGCGGGAGCTCCTACGAGCAGTACTTC,CASSPGMGRSGTSGSSYEQYF
TRBJ2-7,TRBV28,TRBD2,-,TGTGCCAGCAGTGGACTAGCGGGAAGGGAGCAGTACTTC,CASSGLAGREQYF
TRBJ2-7,TRBV19,-,-,TGTGCCAGTAGTACCCGGGACACTACTACGAAGCAGTACTTC,CASSTRDTTTKQYF
TRBJ1-1,TRBV15,-,once,TGTGCCACCAGCAGAGATATTGGGGGGAATTCTTTTCTCACTGAAGCTTTCTTT,CATSRDIGGNSFLTEAFF
TRBJ2-1,TRBV6-2/TRBV6-3,TRBD2,few,TGTGCCAGCAGTTACTCGATGGGACTAGCGGCCTCCAGTGAGCAGTTCTTC,CASSYSMGLAASSEQFF
TRBJ2-7,TRBV7-8,TRBD1,once,TGTGCCAGCAGCTTGCGGGGACAGGGGCCATACGAGCAGTACTTC,CASSLRGQGPYEQYF
TRBJ2-2,TRBV7-6,-,-,TGTGCCAGCAGCTTAGCGTCGGGCACCGGGGAGCTGTTTTTT,CASSLASGTGELFF
TRBJ2-6,TRBV4-2,-,-,TGTGCCAGCAGCCAAGATCGAGGACAGCCGAGACCCGGGGCCAACGTCCTGACTTTC,CASSQDRGQPRPGANVLTF
TRBJ2-1,TRBV25-1,TRBD2,-,TGTGCCAGCAGTGACGCTAGCGGGAGCTCCTACAATGAGCAGTTCTTC,CASSDASGSSYNEQFF
TRBJ2-5,TRBV7-9,TRBD1,-,TGTGCCAGCAGCTCAGCTCTCCTTGGGGCAGGGGGAGAGACCCAGTACTTC,CASSSALLGAGGETQYF
TRBJ2-7,TRBV4-1,TRBD1,-,TGCGCCAGCAGCCAGAGACAGGGGCCTCCCTACGAGCAGTACTTC,CASSQRQGPPYEQYF
TRBJ1-4,TRBV7-8,-,-,TGTGCCAGCAGCTGGGAACAGGGTGATGAAAAACTGTTTTTT,CASSWEQGDEKLFF
TRBJ2-4,TRBV29-1,-,-,TGCAGCGTTGCAGGGGCCAAAAACATTCAGTACTTC,CSVAGAKNIQYF
TRBJ2-2,TRBV6-2/TRBV6-3,-,-,TGTGCCAGCAGCGAGACAGACACCGGGGAGCTGTTTTTT,CASSETDTGELFF
TRBJ1-6,TRBV30,TRBD1,-,TGTGCCTGGAGGATAGGGGGCGCGGGTAATTCACCCCTCCACTTT,CAWRIGGAGNSPLHF
TRBJ2-7,TRBV14,TRBD2,-,TGTGCCAGCAGCCAAGGTCTAGCGGGAGATCGGTACTTC,CASSQGLAGDRYF
TRBJ2-2,TRBV19,-,-,TGTGCCAGTAGTCTAACCGGGGAGCTGTTTTTT,CASSLTGELFF
TRBJ1-5,TRBV3-1/TRBV3-2,TRBD1,once,TGTGCCAGCAGCCAAGATCGGGCAGGGGGAGCCGGGAGCCAGCCCCAGCATTTT,CASSQDRAGGAGSQPQHF
TRBJ2-2,TRBV7-6,TRBD2,-,TGTGCCAGCAGCTTTCGGACTAGCGGGAGGAACACCGGGGAGCTGTTTTTT,CASSFRTSGRNTGELFF
TRBJ2-3,TRBV11-3,-,-,TGTGCCAGCAGCTTAGTGAGAGATACGCAGTATTTT,CASSLVRDTQYF
TRBJ1-3,TRBV4-1,-,-,TGCGCCAGCAGCCAAACAGGCCGGGCGCACTCTGGAAACACCATATATTTT,CASSQTGRAHSGNTIYF
TRBJ2-3,TRBV20-1,-,-,TGCAGTGCTAGGCGTAGCGATACGCAGTATTTT,CSARRSDTQYF
TRBJ1-6,TRBV27,TRBD1,once,TGTGCCAGCAGTCCTCTCCGGGACAGGGGAATCTCCTATAATTCACCCCTCCACTTT,CASSPLRDRGISYNSPLHF
TRBJ2-5,TRBV25-1,TRBD2,-,TGTGCCAGCAGTGATCCCAGCGGGGTAGAGACCCAGTACTTC,CASSDPSGVETQYF
TRBJ1-1,TRBV7-3,TRBD1,-,TGTGCCAGCAGCTCCTCGACAGGGGTTACTGAAGCTTTCTTT,CASSSSTGVTEAFF
TRBJ1-5,TRBV4-1,-,few,TGCGCCAGCAGCCAAGATTTTCAAGGGGGGGTACGTTCCAATCAGCCCCAGCATTTT,CASSQDFQGGVRSNQPQHF
TRBJ1-2,TRBV9,-,-,TGTGCCAGCAGCGTAGCGTGGCAGGGAAGTGGCTACACCTTC,CASSVAWQGSGYTF
TRBJ1-1,TRBV11-2,-,-,TGTGCCAGCAGCCCCCCGGGGGGCAAGACTGAAGCTTTCTTT,CASSPPGGKTEAFF
TRBJ1-5,TRBV29-1,-,-,TGCAGCGCCAGGGACACAAATCAGCCCCAGCATTTT,CSARDTNQPQHF
TRBJ2-7,TRBV27,-,-,TGTGCCAGCAGCCCTTTCGCGGACACTCCCTACGAGCAGTACTTC,CASSPFADTPYEQYF
TRBJ2-7,TRBV28,TRBD2,few,TGTGCCAGCAGTTTATCGGCGGGAGGCCGTCCCTACGAGCAGTACTTC,CASSLSAGGRPYEQYF
TRBJ2-1,TRBV28,TRBD2,-,TGTGCCAGCAGTTTCCTAGCGGGAGGGCGGAATGAGCAGTTCTTC,CASSFLAGGRNEQFF
TRBJ2-1,TRBV7-2,TRBD2,-,TGTGCCAGCAGCTTAACCGGACTAGTTTCCTACAATGAGCAGTTCTTC,CASSLTGLVSYNEQFF
TRBJ1-2,TRBV7-2,-,-,TGTGCCAGCAGCTTACGGGCAGGGTGGAAGCCTAGCTATGGCTACACCTTC,CASSLRAGWKPSYGYTF
TRBJ1-4,TRBV3-1/TRBV3-2,TRBD1,-,TGTGCCAGCAGCCAATTACAGGGGGCCGGGAGTGAAAAACTGTTTTTT,CASSQLQGAGSEKLFF
TRBJ1-1,TRBV11-1,-,-,TGTGCCAGCAGCTCCGGACAGAGAAGTGAAGCTTTCTTT,CASSSGQRSEAFF
TRBJ1-6,TRBV30,-,-,TGTGCCTGGAGTGTAAGGGGTAGCTCCTATAATTCACCCCTCCACTTT,CAWSVRGSSYNSPLHF
TRBJ1-2,TRBV30,TRBD1,-,TGTGCCTGGAGGGGACAGGGAGTCGGGGGCTACACCTTC,CAWRGQGVGGYTF
TRBJ1-2,TRBV30,TRBD1,-,TGTGCCTGGTGTCATACAGGGGGAACGGGCTACACCTTC,CAWCHTGGTGYTF
TRBJ1-2,TRBV4-2,TRBD1,-,TGTGCCAGCAGCCACTGGACAGGGTCTGGCTACACCTTC,CASSHWTGSGYTF
TRBJ2-1,TRBV19,TRBD2,once,TGTGCCAGTACCCCCGGGAACCCCGGACTAGCGGGACGTTACAATGAGCAGTTCTTC,CASTPGNPGLAGRYNEQFF
TRBJ2-1,TRBV7-2,TRBD2,-,TGTGCCAGCAGCCCAGGCGGGACTAGCGGGAGGGCCGGGCAGTTCTTC,CASSPGGTSGRAGQFF
TRBJ2-1,TRBV28,-,-,TGTGCCAGCAGTTCGGAGGGGTACAATGAGCAGTTCTTC,CASSSEGYNEQFF
TRBJ2-1,TRBV19,-,-,TGTGCCAGTAGAATTAGGGGAAATGAGCAGTTCTTC,CASRIRGNEQFF
TRBJ1-2,TRBV3-1/TRBV3-2,-,-,TGTGCCAGCCGCCGAGGACGGGGGAGTGAGATAGGCTACACCTTC,CASRRGRGSEIGYTF
TRBJ1-3,TRBV27,TRBD1,once,TGTGCCAGCAGTTTCTTCCGGGACAGGGGCTACTCTGGAAACACCATATATTTT,CASSFFRDRGYSGNTIYF
TRBJ1-3,TRBV28,-,-,TGTGCCAGCAGTTTGGCGGGTTCAAGCTCTGGAAACACCATATATTTT,CASSLAGSSSGNTIYF
TRBJ2-7,TRBV5-1,TRBD2,-,TGCGCCAGCAGCATCCAGGGACTAGCGGGAGTTGACGAGCAGTACTTC,CASSIQGLAGVDEQYF